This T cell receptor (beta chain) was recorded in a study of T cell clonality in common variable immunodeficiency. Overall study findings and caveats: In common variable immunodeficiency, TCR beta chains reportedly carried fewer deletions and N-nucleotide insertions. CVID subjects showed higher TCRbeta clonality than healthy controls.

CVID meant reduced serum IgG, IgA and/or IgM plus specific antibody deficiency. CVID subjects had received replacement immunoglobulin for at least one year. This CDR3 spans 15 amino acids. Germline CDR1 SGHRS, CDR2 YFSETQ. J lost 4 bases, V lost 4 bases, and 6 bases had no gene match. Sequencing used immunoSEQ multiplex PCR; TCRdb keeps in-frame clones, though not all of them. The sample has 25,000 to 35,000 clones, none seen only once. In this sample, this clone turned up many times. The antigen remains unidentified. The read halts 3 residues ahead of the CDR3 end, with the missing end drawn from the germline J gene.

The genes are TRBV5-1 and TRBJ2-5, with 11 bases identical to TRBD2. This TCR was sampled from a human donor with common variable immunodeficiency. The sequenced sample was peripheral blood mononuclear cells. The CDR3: CASSVTGTSGETQYF. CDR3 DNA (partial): TGCGCCAGCAGCGTAACCGGGACTAGCGGAGAGACC.